Sequencing of this T cell receptor (beta chain) was carried out in a study of human T cells and chemical hapten exposure. Time point reported: healthy volunteer bleed at 6 weeks. It was from unfractionated whole blood that total RNA was extracted. TCRdb fed the RACE reads into MiXCR, producing one record per CDR3 protein. The sample carries 60,000 to 80,000 distinct CDR3 sequences, around 6.5% recorded once. Trimming left V 2 bases short and J 4 bases short, with 12 bases between. There are 15 residues in the CDR3. The germline V gene encodes CDR1 LGHNT and CDR2 FRNRAP. This clonotype occurred many times.

The rearrangement joins TRBV12-5 to TRBJ1-3, with D uncertain. The sample consisted of whole blood. This clonotype was obtained from a female donor in good health. Some clones in this sample may be carry-over from other donors' samples. In nucleotides, the CDR3 is TGTGCTAGTGGTTTGAATTTGGGTTCCGGAAACACCATATATTTT. Its translation: CASGLNLGSGNTIYF.